This passage covers 26 T cell receptor beta chains from one sample sequenced in a study of blood T cell repertoires in COVID-19. Repertoires were generated with immunoSEQ multiplex PCR, while TCRdb's copy carries only in-frame clones and drops some. The repertoire holds around 380,000 clones, with approximately 89% as singletons. Material for sequencing was PBMCs or T cells enriched from blood (not recorded which). The receptors derive from a man in his thirties or forties who had recovered from COVID-19.

The V call is TRBV11-2, the J call TRBJ1-2; the D is unclear. Trimming left V 4 bases short and J 8 bases short, with 8 bases between. This CDR3 has 11 amino acids. The germline V gene has CDR1 SGHAT and CDR2 FQNNGV. CDR3 protein: CASSSPGGYTF. CDR3 DNA sequence: TGTGCCAGCAGCTCCCCGGGGGGCTACACCTTC.

The table lists this clone with a count of one. At the DNA level, this CDR3 is encoded by other sequences in the same sample as well. This chain joins TRBV3-1 (or the pseudogene TRBV3-2) and TRBJ2-3, with a possible D match to TRBD2 (6 bases). Germline CDR1 and CDR2: LGHDT and YNNKEL (reference sequence). V lost 0 bases and J lost 3, with 13 bases in between. There are 16 residues in the CDR3. As DNA, the CDR3 is TGTGCCAGCAGCCAAGATGGGCTAGCGTCTACAGATACGCAGTATTTT. It yields the protein CASSQDGLASTDTQYF.

The DNA for the CDR3 is TGTGCCAGCAGCTCGAATCGGGGGGCGAACTATGGCTACACCTTC. Protein product: CASSSNRGANYGYTF. V and J are TRBV5-4 and TRBJ1-2; D might be TRBD1 (6 bases). The CDR3 spans 15 residues. Trimming removed 3 bases at V and 2 bases at J, with 14 bases between. Germline CDR1 reads SGHNT; CDR2 reads YYREEE (reference sequence).

This clone was observed a single time. The chain couples TRBV19 to TRBJ1-6; tentatively, D is TRBD1 (5 bases). Looked up from germline, CDR1 is LNHDA and CDR2 is SQIVND (reference sequence). Trimming took 3 bases from V and 7 from J, leaving 13 bases between them. This CDR3 spans 15 amino acids. The CDR3 region has the DNA TGTGCCAGTAGTATGTCGCCAGGGCTAAATTCACCCCTCCACTTT. The encoded protein is CASSMSPGLNSPLHF.

V gene TRBV4-2 combines with J gene TRBJ1-2; TRBD1 is a possible D gene (5 bases). Looked up from germline, CDR1 is LGHNA and CDR2 is YNFKEQ. The CDR3 has 13 residues. Trimming took 7 bases from V and 4 from J, leaving 13 bases between them. The CDR3: CASTTAGTYGYTF. The CDR3 DNA sequence: TGTGCCAGCACCACAGCGGGGACCTATGGCTACACCTTC.

The table lists this clone with a count of one. V and J are TRBV7-2 and TRBJ2-3; the D gene is possibly TRBD1 (6 bases). Germline CDR1 is SGHTA and CDR2 is FQGNSA. V lost 3 bases to trimming and J lost 2 bases, with 9 bases between them. The CDR3 runs 14 residues. DNA of the CDR3: TGTGCCAGCAGCTTCGGACAGCACACAGATACGCAGTATTTT. It encodes CASSFGQHTDTQYF.

The V gene is TRBV5-1, the J gene TRBJ1-2, with D possibly TRBD1 on 6 matching bases. Germline CDR1 SGHRS, CDR2 YFSETQ. The V end lost 0 bases, the J end lost 7 bases, and 13 bases lay between the germline ends. The CDR3 sequence is 14 residues long. For the CDR3, the DNA is TGCGCCAGCAGCTTGGACAGGGCAGGATCTGGCTACACCTTC. Amino acids: CASSLDRAGSGYTF.

The chain couples TRBV4-1 to TRBJ1-6; possible D gene TRBD1, 6 bases. Germline V gives CDR1 MGHRA, CDR2 YSYEKL. V was shortened by 4 bases and J by 10 bases, with 23 bases between the two germline ends. CDR3 size: 17 residues. DNA of the CDR3: TGCGCCAGCAGCCTAAGAGAACTGCAGGGGTTAAGGTCACCCCTCCACTTT. Translated, it gives CASSLRELQGLRSPLHF.

This chain uses TRBV5-6 with TRBJ1-2; tentative D call: TRBD1 (5 bases). This CDR3 spans 16 amino acids. In germline, CDR1 is SGHDT, CDR2 YYEEEE. Trimming took 3 bases from V and 8 from J, leaving 23 bases between them. The CDR3 here is CASSSLGGGVVGGYTF. Written as DNA, the CDR3 is TGTGCCAGCAGCTCCCTCGGGGGTGGCGTCGTAGGGGGCTACACCTTC.

The chain has TRBV11-1 and TRBJ2-1; 12 bases match TRBD2. The CDR3 totals 15 residues. Germline V gene sequence: CDR1 SGHAT, CDR2 FQDESV (reference sequence). V was clipped by 5 bases and J by 10 bases; unmatched bases: 9. The CDR3 spells CASSVSSGGEREQFF. The DNA of the CDR3 is TGTGCCAGCAGCGTATCTAGCGGGGGGGAACGAGAGCAGTTCTTC.

This chain uses TRBV3-1 (or the pseudogene TRBV3-2) with TRBJ2-3, with D perhaps matching TRBD2 (6 bases). CDR3 length equals 13 residues. The V gene's germline CDR1 is LGHDT and CDR2 YNNKEL (reference sequence). The V and J ends lost 0 bases and 8 bases respectively, with 9 bases between them. CDR3 coding DNA: TGTGCCAGCAGCCAAGAAATGGGGGGTACGCAGTATTTT. Protein sequence: CASSQEMGGTQYF.

This rearrangement joins TRBV5-1 to TRBJ1-1; D may be TRBD1 (5 bases). The germline gives CDR1 SGHRS, CDR2 YFSETQ. The CDR3 spans 14 residues. V was shortened by 4 bases and J by 1 base, with 11 bases between the two germline ends. The CDR3 reads CASSPGIQNTEAFF. The CDR3 DNA is TGCGCCAGCAGCCCAGGGATTCAGAACACTGAAGCTTTCTTT.

The chain links TRBV19 to TRBJ1-1, with 9 bases aligning to TRBD1. The CDR3 covers 15 residues. The V and J ends lost 2 bases and 1 base, in that order; junction bases with no gene match: 2. Germline V gives CDR1 LNHDA, CDR2 SQIVND (reference sequence). The CDR3 here is CASSIPGQGNTEAFF. CDR3 coding DNA: TGTGCCAGTAGTATACCGGGACAGGGGAACACTGAAGCTTTCTTT.

The chain uses TRBV21-1 and TRBJ1-5; the table's TRBD1 call for D was not verified on the DNA. TRBV21-1 has pseudogene status. The CDR3 is 15 amino acids. The CDR3 nucleotides are TGTGCCAGCAGCCGGGGACAGGAGGGCAATCAGCCCCAGCATTTT. Its protein is CASSRGQEGNQPQHF.

The chain combines TRBV11-2 with TRBJ2-3, with 8 bases aligning to TRBD2. CDR3 size: 19 residues. V shed 5 bases, J shed 3 bases, and the junction held 19 bases outside the gene matches. Germline V gene lookup returns CDR1 SGHAT and CDR2 FQNNGV. CDR3 region: CASSPNRGAAGGGTDTQYF. The CDR3 DNA follows: TGTGCCAGCAGCCCTAACCGAGGGGCGGCGGGGGGAGGGACAGATACGCAGTATTTT.

The rearrangement links TRBV5-6 to TRBJ1-5; D might be TRBD1 (6 bases). The CDR3 spans 14 residues. V dropped 2 bases and J dropped 7 bases, with 13 bases sitting between them. The V gene's germline CDR1 is SGHDT and CDR2 YYEEEE. CDR3 residues: CASSFSGGGQPQHF. CDR3 bases: TGTGCCAGCAGCTTTTCGGGGGGCGGGCAGCCCCAGCATTTT.

This clone occurred a few times. The rearrangement links TRBV27 to TRBJ1-2; the D is unclear. CDR1 is MNHEY, CDR2 SMNVEV, per germline (reference sequence). V was cut by 6 bases and J by 9 bases, with 29 bases left in between. The CDR3 has 17 amino acids. CDR3 DNA sequence: TGTGCCAGCAGATCTACCCTATCGGTGGCCCCACTATTTCGCTACACCTTC. Protein product: CASRSTLSVAPLFRYTF.

About this clone itself: The conserved final phenylalanine or tryptophan is absent from the CDR3, which likely points to a read error. No DNA is shown, since the ends of the CDR3 on it are uncertain; the CDR3 is the one TCRdb lists. The rearrangement uses TRBV6-4 and TRBJ1-2; the table's D call, TRBD1, was not checked against the DNA. Germline CDR1 and CDR2: MRHNA and SNTAGT. The CDR3 is 9 residues long, ends included. CDR3 sequence: CASMGDRAV.

V gene TRBV2 combines with J gene TRBJ1-1, with no clear D. V shed 8 bases and J shed 5 bases, with 9 bases lying between them. CDR3 size: 11 residues. CDR1 SNHLY and CDR2 FYNNEI come from the germline V gene. The CDR3: CASVVRTEAFF. The CDR3 bases are TGTGCCAGCGTCGTTCGGACTGAAGCTTTCTTT. Full variable domain (missing parts from reference TRBV2 and TRBJ1-1): EPEVTQTPSHQVTQMGQEVILRCVPISNHLYFYWYRQILGQKVEFLVSFYNNEISEKSEIFDDQFSVERPDGSNFTLKIRSTKLEDSAMYFCASVVRTEAFFGQGTRLTVV.

This sequence joins TRBV5-1 and TRBJ2-3, with TRBD2 matching 10 bases. CDR3 length: 16 residues. Germline CDR1 SGHRS, CDR2 YFSETQ. After removal of 0 bases from V and 9 bases from J, the junction contained 10 bases not matched to a gene. This CDR3 is CASSLVASGGSRTQYF. The DNA of the CDR3 is TGCGCCAGCAGCTTGGTAGCTAGCGGGGGAAGTCGGACGCAGTATTTT.

The chain recombines TRBV7-2 with TRBJ2-1; 9 positions agree with TRBD2. V lost 1 base to trimming and J lost 6 bases; unmatched junction nucleotides: 7. The germline V gene has CDR1 SGHTA and CDR2 FQGNSA. The CDR3 runs 16 residues. In DNA, the CDR3 is TGTGCCAGCAGCTTAGAGGTTCTAGCGGGGATCAATGAGCAGTTCTTC. Translated: CASSLEVLAGINEQFF.

V usage is TRBV3-1 (or the pseudogene TRBV3-2) and J usage is TRBJ2-1; 16 bases are a match to TRBD2. Trimming at V came to 3 bases and at J to 8 bases, leaving 7 bases not matched to a gene. Per the germline V gene, CDR1 is LGHDT and CDR2 is YNNKEL (reference sequence). The CDR3 totals 17 residues. The CDR3 here is CASSQGTSGGAGDEQFF. The CDR3 bases are TGTGCCAGCAGCCAGGGGACTAGCGGGGGGGCCGGAGATGAGCAGTTCTTC.

V usage is TRBV6-5 and J usage is TRBJ2-7, with TRBD1 matching over 7 bases. The CDR3 has 14 amino acids. The J segment lost 5 bases and the V segment lost 10 bases, leaving 14 bases of the junction unmatched. The germline V gene has CDR1 MNHEY and CDR2 SVGAGI. CDR3 DNA: TGTGCCACCTCTTGGGGGACAGACAACAACGAGCAGTACTTC. It specifies CATSWGTDNNEQYF.

CDR3 residues: CASSPSPSRGNQPQHF. The CDR3 region has the DNA TGTGCCAGCAGCCCTTCCCCGTCCAGGGGCAATCAGCCCCAGCATTTT. This chain joins TRBV9 and TRBJ1-5; possible D gene TRBD1, 5 bases. The V and J ends lost 4 bases and 2 bases respectively, with 16 bases between them. This CDR3 has 16 residues. From germline, CDR1 is SGDLS and CDR2 YYNGEE.

CDR3 in DNA: TGTGCCAGTACATCGAGGTTAGCGGATTCACAAGATACGCAGTATTTT. This translates into CASTSRLADSQDTQYF. The chain combines TRBV19 with TRBJ2-3, with D tentatively TRBD2 (6 bases). V lost 7 bases and J lost 5, with 22 bases in between. The CDR3 consists of 16 residues. Germline V gene sequence: CDR1 LNHDA, CDR2 SQIVND (reference sequence).

This clone was counted only a few times. CDR3 region: CASSPIGGSPLHF. In DNA form, the CDR3 reads TGTGCCAGCTCACCAATCGGGGGTTCACCCCTCCACTTT. The V call is TRBV18, the J call TRBJ1-6, with D possibly matching TRBD1 (5 bases). The CDR3 contains 13 residues. Germline CDR1 and CDR2: KGHSH and LQKENI. Trimming removed 2 bases at V and 9 bases at J, with 8 bases between.